This T cell receptor (beta chain) is from a study of blood T cell repertoires in COVID-19. The wider study: T cells, B-cell-depleted T cells, or PBMCs supplied cDNA or gDNA.

Deletions cut 1 base from V and 7 bases from J, with 5 bases between. Germline CDR1 and CDR2: MNHNS and SASEGT. This CDR3 spans 12 amino acids. Measured with immunoSEQ multiplex PCR; TCRdb has only the in-frame clones, and not every one. The table lists some 330,000 clones, 75% to 90% of them singletons. Cohort allocation depended upon clinical history that participants reported. This receptor was taken from a man aged 25-40 years who had recovered from COVID-19. The sequenced material came from PBMCs or T cells enriched from blood (not recorded which). This chain uses TRBV6-1 with TRBJ1-3; maybe TRBD1 (5 bases). As DNA, the CDR3 is TGTGCCAGCAGTGAAGAGGGGAACACCATATATTTT. It specifies CASSEEGNTIYF.